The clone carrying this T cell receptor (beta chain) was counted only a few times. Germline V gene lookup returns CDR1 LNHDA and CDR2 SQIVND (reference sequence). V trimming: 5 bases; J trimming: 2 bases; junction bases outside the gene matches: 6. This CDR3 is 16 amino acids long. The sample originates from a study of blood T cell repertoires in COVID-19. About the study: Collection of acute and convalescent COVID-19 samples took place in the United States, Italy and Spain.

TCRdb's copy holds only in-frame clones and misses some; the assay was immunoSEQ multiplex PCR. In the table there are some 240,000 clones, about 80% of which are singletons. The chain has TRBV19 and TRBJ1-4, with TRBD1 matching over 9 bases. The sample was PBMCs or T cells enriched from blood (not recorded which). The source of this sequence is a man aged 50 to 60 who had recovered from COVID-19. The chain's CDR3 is CASSVGTGLTNEKLFF. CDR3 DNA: TGTGCCAGTAGTGTCGGGACAGGGCTCACTAATGAAAAACTGTTTTTT.